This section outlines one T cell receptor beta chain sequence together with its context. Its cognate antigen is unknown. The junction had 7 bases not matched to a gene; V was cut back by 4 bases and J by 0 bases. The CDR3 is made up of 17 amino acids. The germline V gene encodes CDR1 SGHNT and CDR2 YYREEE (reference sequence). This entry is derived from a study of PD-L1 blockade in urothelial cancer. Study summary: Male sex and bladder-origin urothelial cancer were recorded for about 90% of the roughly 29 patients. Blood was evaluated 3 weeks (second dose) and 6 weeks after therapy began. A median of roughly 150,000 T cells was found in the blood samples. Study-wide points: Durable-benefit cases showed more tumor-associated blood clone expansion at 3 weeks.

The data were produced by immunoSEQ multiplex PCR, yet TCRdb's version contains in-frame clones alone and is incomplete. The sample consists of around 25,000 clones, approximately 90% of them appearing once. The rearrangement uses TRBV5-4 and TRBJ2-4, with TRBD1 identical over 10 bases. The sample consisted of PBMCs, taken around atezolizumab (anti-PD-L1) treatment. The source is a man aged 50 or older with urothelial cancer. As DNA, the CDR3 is TGTGCCAGCAGCCCTCGACAGGGGGCCCTAGCCAAAAACATTCAGTACTTC. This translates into CASSPRQGALAKNIQYF.